These 18 T cell receptor beta chains were all obtained from the same sample, sequenced in a study of blood T cell repertoires in COVID-19. Libraries were prepared by immunoSEQ multiplex PCR; TCRdb keeps only in-frame clonotypes and omits some of them. The repertoire has over 150,000 clones, 94% of them found once; the top ten carry 0.6% to 0.9%. The sample taken for sequencing was peripheral blood. These receptors were collected from a man under 40 with COVID-19, enrolled during active disease.

This clone appeared a single time. The chain is built from TRBV7-3 and TRBJ1-3; TRBD1 aligns across 7 bases. The CDR3 runs 14 residues. The J segment lost 1 base and the V segment lost 3 bases, leaving 0 bases of the junction unmatched. Germline loops: CDR1 SGHTA, CDR2 FQGTGA. CDR3: CASSLTGSGNTIYF. The CDR3 DNA reads as TGTGCCAGCAGCTTGACAGGGTCTGGAAACACCATATATTTT.

In this sample, this clone turned up once. The genes are TRBV27 and TRBJ1-3; D remains unclear. The CDR3 covers 12 residues. Trimming took 8 bases from V and 2 from J, leaving 7 bases between them. CDR1 is MNHEY, CDR2 SMNVEV, per germline (reference sequence). Written as DNA, the CDR3 is TGTGCCAGCTGGGCGCCTGGAAACACCATATATTTT. The encoded protein is CASWAPGNTIYF.

The chain carries TRBV19 and TRBJ1-4, with TRBD1 matching over 9 bases. The CDR3 runs to 13 residues. The V and J ends lost 6 bases and 6 bases, in that order; junction bases with no gene match: 2. CDR1 and CDR2 (germline): LNHDA, SQIVND (reference sequence). CDR3 DNA sequence: TGTGCCAGTAGGACAGGGGGTGATGAAAAACTGTTTTTT. It codes for CASRTGGDEKLFF.

The J gene is TRBJ2-5, the V gene TRBV4-1, with TRBD2 matching over 10 bases. CDR3 length: 17 amino acids. After removal of 3 bases from V and 2 bases from J, the junction contained 9 bases not matched to a gene. In germline, CDR1 is MGHRA, CDR2 YSYEKL. The CDR3 sequence: CASSQLPGLAYQETQYF. DNA of the CDR3: TGCGCCAGCAGCCAGCTACCGGGACTAGCGTATCAAGAGACCCAGTACTTC.

The sample holds one count of this clone. The rearrangement joins TRBV5-6 to TRBJ1-5; the match to TRBD1 covers 9 bases. The CDR3 has 16 residues. CDR1 SGHDT and CDR2 YYEEEE come from the germline V gene. V gave up 2 bases and J gave up 6 bases; unmatched junction bases: 9. DNA for the CDR3: TGTGCCAGCAGCTTTCGGGGGACAGGGAATGTTCAGCCCCAGCATTTT. This translates into CASSFRGTGNVQPQHF.

The chain couples TRBV4-1 to TRBJ2-3; D is perhaps TRBD1 (5 bases). There are 13 residues in the CDR3. V was pared by 5 bases and J by 1 base, with 7 bases between. The germline V gene has CDR1 MGHRA and CDR2 YSYEKL. The CDR3 protein is CASSSQGTDTQYF. The CDR3 DNA is TGCGCCAGCAGCTCACAGGGCACAGATACGCAGTATTTT.

In this sample, this clone turned up a few times. The chain uses TRBV9 and TRBJ2-7; perhaps TRBD1 as D (5 bases). With 3 bases removed from V and 0 bases from J, the gap between germline ends came to 16 bases. Germline lookup yields CDR1 SGDLS and CDR2 YYNGEE. This CDR3 has 16 amino acids. DNA of the CDR3: TGTGCCAGCAGCGCCGGTAGGGGCCCCAGCTCCTACGAGCAGTACTTC. It codes for CASSAGRGPSSYEQYF.

V and J are TRBV9 and TRBJ2-7; 12 bases are shared with TRBD2. Germline loops: CDR1 SGDLS, CDR2 YYNGEE. V was pared by 3 bases and J by 6 bases, with 10 bases of the junction left unmatched. This CDR3 spans 16 amino acids. The CDR3 here is CASSETSGRLWGEQYF. The CDR3 nucleotides read TGTGCCAGCAGCGAGACTAGCGGGAGACTCTGGGGCGAGCAGTACTTC.

The chain employs TRBV19 and TRBJ1-5; no firm D call. Germline CDR1 is LNHDA and CDR2 is SQIVND (reference sequence). V was cut by 0 bases and J by 1 base, with 10 bases left in between. This CDR3 is built from 16 residues. Here the CDR3 DNA reads TGTGCCAGTAGTATAGATCTTACAGAAAGCAATCAGCCCCAGCATTTT. Amino acids: CASSIDLTESNQPQHF.

Points on this clone: Other nucleotide sequences in the sample specify the same CDR3. V gene TRBV9 combines with J gene TRBJ1-2; TRBD1 is a possible D gene (5 bases). CDR1 is SGDLS and CDR2 is YYNGEE in the germline V gene. The V end lost 4 bases, the J end lost 3 bases, and 10 bases lay between the germline ends. The CDR3 sequence is 13 residues long. The CDR3 loop is CASSTTVDYGYTF. Written as DNA, the CDR3 is TGTGCCAGCAGCACGACAGTTGACTATGGCTACACCTTC. The full variable domain, with the rest looked up from reference TRBV9 and TRBJ1-2, is DSGVTQTPKHLITATGQRVTLRCSPRSGDLSVYWYQQSLDQGLQFLIQYYNGEERAKGNILERFSAQQFPDLHSELNLSSLELGDSALYFCASSTTVDYGYTFGSGTRLTVV.

This sequence joins TRBV7-6 and TRBJ2-7; 8 nucleotides align to TRBD2. The CDR3 length is 16 residues. From germline, CDR1 is SGHVS and CDR2 FNYEAQ. Germline trimming cut 1 base from V and 7 bases from J; bases unmatched to any gene: 12. This CDR3 reads CASSLGSPGGPSEQYF. The CDR3 DNA follows: TGTGCCAGCAGCTTAGGTAGCCCGGGGGGGCCTAGTGAGCAGTACTTC.

The chain is built from TRBV6-5 and TRBJ1-2; D is possibly TRBD1 (6 bases). Germline assignment: CDR1 MNHEY and CDR2 SVGAGI. The CDR3 has 16 residues. V was shortened by 2 bases and J by 1 base, with 14 bases between the two germline ends. Here the CDR3 reads CASSYGTGLVNYGYTF. DNA of the CDR3: TGTGCCAGCAGTTACGGAACAGGGCTGGTTAACTATGGCTACACCTTC.

The chain joins TRBV7-9 to TRBJ1-5; tentative D call: TRBD1 (5 bases). This CDR3 spans 15 amino acids. Trimming cost V 0 bases and J 5 bases, with 11 bases left between them. The V gene's germline CDR1 is SEHNR and CDR2 FQNEAQ (reference sequence). DNA for the CDR3: TGTGCCAGCAGCTTAGCGGGGGGAGACCATCAGCCCCAGCATTTT. Its translation is CASSLAGGDHQPQHF.

The J gene is TRBJ1-2, the V gene TRBV2; the D gene is possibly TRBD1 (6 bases). Germline V gene data show CDR1 as SNHLY and CDR2 as FYNNEI. The CDR3 totals 14 residues. V was pared by 5 bases and J by 5 bases, with 15 bases between. Here the CDR3 reads CASSPTGLGYGYTF. The CDR3 coding sequence is TGTGCCAGCAGTCCAACAGGGTTGGGGTATGGCTACACCTTC.

The chain uses TRBV30 and TRBJ1-1; no firm D call. V lost 5 bases and J 1 base, leaving 8 bases between the germline ends. The CDR3 loop spans 12 amino acids. Germline V gene lookup returns CDR1 GTSNPN and CDR2 SVGIG (reference sequence). CDR3 in amino acids: CAWAPGNTEAFF. The CDR3 DNA reads TGTGCCTGGGCCCCAGGGAACACTGAAGCTTTCTTT.

The rearrangement joins TRBV6-1 to TRBJ1-1; D possibly corresponds to TRBD1 (6 bases). The germline V gene has CDR1 MNHNS and CDR2 SASEGT. V dropped 2 bases and J dropped 10 bases, with 11 bases sitting between them. The CDR3 loop spans 12 amino acids. The CDR3: CASSEFRGSAFF. CDR3 bases: TGTGCCAGCAGTGAATTCAGGGGTTCAGCTTTCTTT.

The gene calls are TRBV18 and TRBJ2-2; TRBD1 might be the D (5 bases). V was pared by 6 bases and J by 7 bases, with 18 bases between. Germline V gene lookup returns CDR1 KGHSH and CDR2 LQKENI. The CDR3 is 15 residues long. As DNA, the CDR3 is TGTGCCAGCTCCCTCGGACATTCGGGTAACGGGGAGCTGTTTTTT. Encoded protein: CASSLGHSGNGELFF.

V gene TRBV5-1 combines with J gene TRBJ2-7, with 7 bases that match TRBD1. Germline loops: CDR1 SGHRS, CDR2 YFSETQ. V trimming: 5 bases; J trimming: 7 bases; junction bases outside the gene matches: 15. This CDR3 comprises 15 residues. CDR3 region: CASRTSGQSTLEQYF. The CDR3 coding sequence is TGCGCCAGCAGGACTTCGGGACAGAGTACGTTGGAGCAGTACTTC.